Listed here are 7 T cell receptor beta chains from one sample, sequenced in a study of blood T cells in healthy people across ages. The second PCR ran roughly 7 to 11 cycles with a sample-barcoded 5' primer and J-beta primers. One entry per CDR3 protein results from TCRdb running MiXCR on the 5' RACE reads. The top ten clones hold 25% to 35% of a sample with about 670,000 distinct CDR3 sequences, 35% to 50% of them seen once. The specimen sequenced was blood. The receptor set was obtained from a man at least 80 years old in good health.

The V and J genes are TRBV20-1 and TRBJ1-4; D is unresolved. Germline lookup yields CDR1 DFQATT and CDR2 SNEGSKA (reference sequence). The length of the CDR3 is 15 residues. V lost 0 bases, J lost 2 bases, and 10 bases lay in between. The CDR3 DNA is TGCAGTGCTAGAGATCGACGGAGGACTAATGAAAAACTGTTTTTT. This codes for CSARDRRRTNEKLFF.

A note on this clonotype: A single base separates this from a much larger clone, so it may be a read error. It is unclear where the CDR3 begins or ends on the DNA, so no DNA is shown, and the CDR3 is as TCRdb lists it. The rearrangement uses TRBV28 and TRBJ2-7; no check of the table's D call, TRBD1, against the DNA was made. Germline V lookup: CDR1 MDHEN, CDR2 SYDVKM. Counting both end residues, the CDR3 totals 15 amino acids. The CDR3 is CASILVVTGGETQYF.

Comment on this clonotype: A much bigger clone sits one base away, suggesting this may be a read error. The rearrangement uses TRBV11-2 and TRBJ2-7; 11 nucleotides align to TRBD2. V was pared by 0 bases and J by 7 bases, with 14 bases of the junction left unmatched. The germline V gene has CDR1 SGHAT and CDR2 FQNNGV. The CDR3 extends over 18 amino acids. The CDR3 protein is CASSLEPRLAGFRNEQYF. CDR3 nucleotide sequence: TGTGCCAGCAGCTTAGAACCAAGACTAGCGGGATTCCGCAATGAGCAGTACTTC.

The CDR3 region is CASSAPRGGDNTYEQYF. In nucleotides, the CDR3 is TGTGCCAGCAGCGCACCGAGGGGGGGGGACAACACCTACGAGCAGTACTTC. The chain carries TRBV7-2 and TRBJ2-7; D might be TRBD2 (7 bases). V lost 5 bases and J lost 2, with 22 bases in between. CDR1 is SGHTA, CDR2 FQGNSA, per germline. This CDR3 is built from 17 residues.

This sequence joins TRBV6-2 or TRBV6-3 and TRBJ2-6, with TRBD1 matching 7 bases. Germline assignment: CDR1 MNHEY and CDR2 SVGEGT. The V segment lost 6 bases and the J segment 0 bases; nucleotides outside the gene matches: 17. The CDR3 has 20 residues. The CDR3 sequence is CASRSGGLGYFVSGANVLTF. The CDR3 bases are TGTGCCAGCAGGTCAGGGGGTCTGGGGTATTTTGTCTCTGGGGCCAACGTCCTGACTTTC.

On this clonotype itself: At one end the junction does not follow the germline gene, possibly because of a read error. The gene calls are TRBV15 and TRBJ2-7; unclear D gene. The end of the DNA aligns better with TRBJ2-4, so the J call may be wrong. Germline CDR1 is LNHNV and CDR2 is YYDKDF (reference sequence). The CDR3 totals 15 residues. The CDR3 reads CATNRDILVGNIQYF. CDR3 DNA sequence: TGTGCCACCAACAGAGATATCCTAGTTGGAAACATTCAGTACTTC.

The V gene is TRBV12-3 or TRBV12-4, the J gene TRBJ2-5; tentatively, D is TRBD1 (5 bases). This CDR3 comprises 11 residues. Trimming took off 2 bases at V and 10 bases at J, with 8 bases between the two ends. CDR3 sequence (DNA): TGTGCCAGCAGTTTATTGGGGCACCAGTACTTC. Its protein product is CASSLLGHQYF.